This TCR beta chain was sequenced during a study of blood T cell repertoires in COVID-19. Concerning this clone itself: Mismatch with germline at one junction end may stem from a read error.

Participant age was roughly 18 to 95 years, and participants resided in fewer than 30 US areas. Source study methods: For nucleated cells, counts were estimated from reference gene primer amplification. The data were produced by immunoSEQ multiplex PCR, yet TCRdb's version contains in-frame clones alone and is incomplete. The D gene and trimming were derived from the DNA, and the V and J assignments and clone size from that table. The top ten hold roughly 2.2% of the sample, which has about 300,000 clones, approximately 85% seen once. This receptor was identified in a man aged 25-45 years who had recovered from COVID-19. The sample was PBMCs or T cells enriched from blood (not recorded which).

The CDR3 loop reads CASSAGLAGVDTQYF. The CDR3 nucleotides are TGTGCTAGCAGCGCCGGACTAGCGGGGGTGGATACGCAGTATTTT. The J gene is TRBJ2-3, the V gene TRBV7-7; 13 bases agree with TRBD2. In germline, CDR1 is SSHAT, CDR2 FNYEAQ (reference sequence). This CDR3 contains 15 residues.